Each of the 15 T cell receptor beta chains below was sequenced from the same sample in a study of T cells in Graves' hyperthyroidism and ophthalmopathy. It was RNA transcripts that yielded the amplified TCR beta CDR3 regions. The HTBI set primed first-round TCR CDR3 RT-PCR. TCRdb processed the multiplex PCR reads anew with MiXCR; each CDR3 protein has one entry. Altogether approximately 710,000 distinct CDR3 sequences are present, 15% to 20% being singletons, with the ten largest covering less than 20%. The sequencing input was blood. These receptors were obtained from a man aged 50 to 59 with Graves' hyperthyroidism.

J is TRBJ2-7 and V is TRBV19; 7 positions match TRBD1. J lost 4 bases, V lost 9 bases, and 12 bases had no gene match. The CDR3 totals 14 residues. Germline loops: CDR1 LNHDA, CDR2 SQIVND (reference sequence). CDR3 protein: CASKGQAGGYEQYF. In nucleotides, the CDR3 is TGTGCCAGCAAAGGACAGGCTGGGGGTTACGAGCAGTACTTC.

In regard to this clonotype: Mismatch with germline at one junction end may stem from a read error. V gene TRBV29-1 combines with J gene TRBJ2-3; 7 bases match TRBD1. The germline gives CDR1 SQVTM, CDR2 ANQGSEA. The CDR3 sequence is 14 residues long. The CDR3 reads CSVEGGFATDTQYF. The CDR3, as DNA: TGCAGCGTGGAAGGGGGCTTCGCCACAGATACGCAGTATTTT.

The CDR3 loop reads CASSLATEIRTGELFF. CDR3 nucleotide sequence: TGTGCCAGCAGCTTAGCGACCGAGATAAGGACCGGGGAGCTGTTTTTT. The gene calls are TRBV7-2 and TRBJ2-2; unclear D gene. The germline V and J ends were trimmed by 0 bases and 5 bases, with 13 bases remaining between them. This CDR3 comprises 16 residues. Germline values: CDR1 SGHTA, CDR2 FQGNSA.

This clonotype has at least ten counts. The CDR3 reads CSAASALKANTQYF. In DNA, the CDR3 is TGCAGTGCTGCCTCCGCGCTCAAGGCGAATACGCAGTATTTT. The J gene is TRBJ2-3, the V gene TRBV20-1; D not resolved. CDR1 is DFQATT, CDR2 SNEGSKA, per germline (reference sequence). The CDR3 extends over 14 amino acids. Trimming cost V 5 bases and J 7 bases, with 19 bases left between them.

The CDR3 sequence: CSARDPGTSGSVGTDTQYF. The CDR3 DNA is TGCAGTGCTAGAGATCCGGGGACTAGCGGGAGCGTGGGCACAGATACGCAGTATTTT. This rearrangement joins TRBV20-1 to TRBJ2-3; 14 nucleotides line up with TRBD2. The trim removed 0 bases at V and 1 base at J, leaving 9 bases unmatched. CDR1 is DFQATT and CDR2 is SNEGSKA in the germline V gene (reference sequence). CDR3 size: 19 residues.

This clonotype has ten or more counts. The rearrangement links TRBV11-2 to TRBJ2-7; 8 bases align to TRBD1. V shed 5 bases and J 0 bases; nucleotides not matched to a gene: 9. This CDR3 is 16 amino acids long. The germline V gene encodes CDR1 SGHAT and CDR2 FQNNGV. This CDR3 reads CASSNLRQGISYEQYF. The CDR3 nucleotides read TGTGCCAGCAGCAACCTCAGACAGGGGATCTCCTACGAGCAGTACTTC.

This clonotype was counted at least ten times. J is TRBJ2-1 and V is TRBV5-1; TRBD1 is a possible D gene (6 bases). Trimming stripped 3 bases from V and 8 bases from J, with 12 bases between. The germline V gene encodes CDR1 SGHRS and CDR2 YFSETQ. The length of the CDR3 is 13 residues. The CDR3 is CASSYNYRDEQFF. The CDR3, as DNA: TGCGCCAGCAGCTACAACTACAGGGATGAGCAGTTCTTC.

Many counts were recorded for this clonotype. The rearrangement links TRBV29-1 to TRBJ1-1; no definite D call. V lost 3 bases, J lost 2 bases, and 10 bases lay in between. The CDR3 contains 13 residues. Germline V CDR1 and CDR2: SQVTM, ANQGSEA. CDR3 coding DNA: TGCAGCGTTGAGGAGGGATTAAACACTGAAGCTTTCTTT. It specifies CSVEEGLNTEAFF.

This chain links TRBV29-1 with TRBJ2-7; D is perhaps TRBD1 (6 bases). Per germline, CDR1 SQVTM and CDR2 ANQGSEA. The CDR3 extends over 15 amino acids. V lost 1 base and J lost 2, with 15 bases in between. CDR3 amino acids: CSVEGESRGPYEQYF. CDR3 sequence (DNA): TGCAGCGTTGAAGGAGAATCCAGGGGTCCCTACGAGCAGTACTTC.

This clonotype showed up many times. The chain recombines TRBV4-1 with TRBJ2-7, with TRBD1 matching over 8 bases. V shed 1 base and J 5 bases; nucleotides not matched to a gene: 4. Germline CDR1 is MGHRA and CDR2 is YSYEKL. The CDR3 has 14 residues. Here the CDR3 reads CASSQGQGADEQYF. In nucleotides, the CDR3 is TGCGCCAGCAGCCAAGGGCAGGGGGCAGACGAGCAGTACTTC.

This clonotype was seen many times. The V call is TRBV20-1, the J call TRBJ1-5, with D possibly TRBD1 on 5 matching bases. The germline V gene encodes CDR1 DFQATT and CDR2 SNEGSKA (reference sequence). V was pared by 8 bases and J by 4 bases, with 15 bases between. The CDR3 totals 13 residues. Written as DNA, the CDR3 is TGCAGTAGCGGGGGGGGGTGGAATCAGCCCCAGCATTTT. Translation: CSSGGGWNQPQHF.

The chain links TRBV12-3 or TRBV12-4 to TRBJ2-1, with D possibly matching TRBD2 (5 bases). V dropped 5 bases and J dropped 4 bases, with 21 bases sitting between them. This CDR3 comprises 17 residues. CDR3 sequence reads: CASSPPPGSGPYNEQFF. The CDR3 DNA is TGTGCCAGCAGTCCCCCTCCGGGAAGCGGACCATACAATGAGCAGTTCTTC.

In this sample, this clonotype turned up many times. The chain recombines TRBV28 with TRBJ2-1, with 7 bases matching TRBD1. The trim removed 6 bases at V and 7 bases at J, leaving 15 bases unmatched. From germline, CDR1 is MDHEN and CDR2 SYDVKM. CDR3 size: 16 residues. This chain's CDR3 is CASSRVNRDRGNEQFF. The CDR3 bases are TGTGCCAGCAGCCGCGTAAACCGGGACAGAGGAAATGAGCAGTTCTTC.

V and J are TRBV28 and TRBJ2-3, with unresolved D. CDR1 and CDR2 (germline): MDHEN, SYDVKM. The CDR3 has 15 residues. Trimming shortened V by 2 bases and J by 2 bases, and 11 bases separated the two germline ends. The CDR3 is CASSLEQSITDTQYF. The CDR3 DNA is TGTGCCAGCAGTTTAGAACAGTCAATCACAGATACGCAGTATTTT.

This clonotype was recorded a few times. The V call is TRBV7-2, the J call TRBJ2-5; no clear D. The CDR3 extends over 15 amino acids. Germline V gene sequence: CDR1 SGHTA, CDR2 FQGNSA. V lost 4 bases, J lost 1 base, and 13 bases lay in between. CDR3 region: CASSSAMGSQETQYF. In DNA, the CDR3 is TGTGCCAGCAGCTCAGCAATGGGATCCCAAGAGACCCAGTACTTC.